This T cell receptor (beta chain) was obtained from a study of shared T cell receptors in the human thymus. Assay: immunoSEQ multiplex PCR; the TCRdb copy retains only in-frame clones and omits some. This sample has 550,000 to 800,000 clones, with 80% to 90% found just once. V was pared by 6 bases and J by 3 bases, with 15 bases between. Germline V CDR1 and CDR2: SNHLY, FYNNEI. The CDR3 contains 15 residues. The same sample was also studied in work on human thymus T cells. As that report states: Biased V and J segment usage appeared in thymus and peripheral blood.

The receptor was isolated from a girl in the first two years of life with a congenital heart defect. J is TRBJ1-5 and V is TRBV2, with D possibly being TRBD1 (5 bases). Sequences were obtained from thymocytes. CDR3 nucleotides: TGTGCCAGCAGGCTGGCCAGGGAGGTCAATCAGCCCCAGCATTTT. This encodes CASRLAREVNQPQHF.